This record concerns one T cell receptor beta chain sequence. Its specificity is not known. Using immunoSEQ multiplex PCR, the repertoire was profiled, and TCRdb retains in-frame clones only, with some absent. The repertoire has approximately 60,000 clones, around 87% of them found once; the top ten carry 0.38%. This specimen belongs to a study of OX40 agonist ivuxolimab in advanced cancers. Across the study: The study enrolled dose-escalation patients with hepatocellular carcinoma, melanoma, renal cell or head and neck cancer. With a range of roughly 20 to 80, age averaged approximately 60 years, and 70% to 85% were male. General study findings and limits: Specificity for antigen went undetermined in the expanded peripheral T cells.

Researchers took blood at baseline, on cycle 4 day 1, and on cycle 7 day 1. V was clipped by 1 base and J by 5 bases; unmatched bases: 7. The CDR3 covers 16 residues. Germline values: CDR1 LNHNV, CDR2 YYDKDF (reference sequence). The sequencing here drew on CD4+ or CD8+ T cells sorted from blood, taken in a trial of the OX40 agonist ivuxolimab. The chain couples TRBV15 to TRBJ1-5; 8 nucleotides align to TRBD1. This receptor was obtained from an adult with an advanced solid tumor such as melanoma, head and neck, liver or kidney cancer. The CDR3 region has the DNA TGTGCCACCAGCAGAGTTGGACAGGGTCCGGATCAGCCCCAGCATTTT. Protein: CATSRVGQGPDQPQHF.